This T cell receptor beta chain was identified during a study of T cells after yellow fever vaccination. Looking at the study overall: When fractions had low cell numbers, they were prepared with SMART-Seq v4 Ultra Low Input. Findings and caveats of the study: Only a minor proportion of clonotypes was detected across both CD4 and CD8 compartments.

A note on this clonotype: Its antigen is undetermined.

The V gene lost 0 bases and the J gene lost 7 bases, with 12 bases spanning the gap. Germline CDR1 LNHNV, CDR2 YYDKDF (reference sequence). The CDR3 is made up of 14 amino acids. TCRdb re-called the 5' RACE reads through MiXCR, storing one row per CDR3 protein. The sample yields hundreds of thousands of distinct CDR3 sequences, 3.6% seen once. This TCR was sampled from a man younger than 35 who received the YFV17D yellow fever vaccine. This specimen consisted of PBMCs, obtained on the day of the yellow fever booster vaccination. V is TRBV15 and J is TRBJ1-2; D call uncertain. The CDR3 bases are TGTGCCACCAGCAGAGATGATCGGGAGGGTGGCTACACCTTC. Amino acids: CATSRDDREGGYTF.